The rows below give T cell receptor beta chains drawn from one sample of a study of T-cell reconstitution after alpha-beta-depleted transplantation in children. MiXCR was run by TCRdb on the PCR reads, yielding one entry per CDR3 protein. Among around 300,000 distinct CDR3 sequences listed, roughly 10% were seen once. The sample in question was peripheral blood, obtained 180 days after TCRalphabeta/CD19-depleted stem cell transplant. Source of these receptors: a male patient aged 2-9 years who had a stem cell transplant for chronic granulomatous disease, so the T cells may come from the graft donor. Each CDR3 is given with its conserved first and last residue. The D gene is left open where the match is weak. Expanded clones are given a class, and other clones once, few, many or no size at all.

D gene,V gene,CDR3 length,J gene,clone size,CDR3 DNA,CDR3 protein
TRBD1,TRBV5-1,14,TRBJ2-5,-,TGCGCCAGCAGCTTGCGGGACAGTCAAGAGACCCAGTACTTC,CASSLRDSQETQYF
TRBD2,TRBV7-9,15,TRBJ2-5,many,TGTGCCAGCAACAGACTAGCGGGAGTCTTGGAGACCCAGTACTTC,CASNRLAGVLETQYF
-,TRBV27,17,TRBJ2-7,many,TGTGCCAGCAGTCCTAGGGGGGGCGGGACAAGTTTCTACGAGCAGTACTTC,CASSPRGGGTSFYEQYF
-,TRBV28,15,TRBJ1-5,-,TGTGCCAGCAGTGGGACGGACGCGGGCAATCAGCCCCAGCATTTT,CASSGTDAGNQPQHF
-,TRBV11-1,13,TRBJ2-3,many,TGTGCCAGCAGCTTGAGTGAAACCCGGGGGCAGTATTTT,CASSLSETRGQYF
-,TRBV29-1,12,TRBJ2-1,many,TGCAGCGTTGATCTTAGGGGAGGTGAGCAGTTCTTC,CSVDLRGGEQFF
-,TRBV28,16,TRBJ1-4,many,TGTGCCAGCACCACTCCGAGGGGGGGGGAAAGTGAAAAACTGTTTTTT,CASTTPRGGESEKLFF
-,TRBV29-1,13,TRBJ2-5,many,TGCAGCGTCCCTTGGGGGGGCGAGGAGACCCAGTACTTC,CSVPWGGEETQYF
TRBD1,TRBV29-1,16,TRBJ2-5,many,TGCAGCGTTGAGTTACCTAGGACAGGGGTCGAAGAGACCCAGTACTTC,CSVELPRTGVEETQYF
-,TRBV7-2,14,TRBJ2-5,many,TGTGCCAGCAGCCGGGTGGGAGGGGGAGAGACCCAGTACTTC,CASSRVGGGETQYF
-,TRBV12-5,13,TRBJ2-7,many,TGTGCTAGTCCTCCGGGACATTCCTACGAGCAGTACTTC,CASPPGHSYEQYF
TRBD2,TRBV20-1,16,TRBJ2-1,many,TGCAGTGCTAGAGCCTCGACTAGCGGGAGCTCCTTGAGCAAGTTCTTC,CSARASTSGSSLSKFF
-,TRBV12-3/TRBV12-4,16,TRBJ2-5,many,TGTGCCAGCAGTTTAGGGCCTGGAACAGGGAAAGAGACCCAGTACTTC,CASSLGPGTGKETQYF
-,TRBV3-1,15,TRBJ2-3,many,TGTGCCAGCAGCCAAGCGGGGATCGGCACAGATACGCAGTATTTT,CASSQAGIGTDTQYF
-,TRBV28,13,TRBJ2-1,many,TGTGCCAGCAAGCTTAGCGGCAGTCCGGAGCAGTTCTTC,CASKLSGSPEQFF
-,TRBV4-3,16,TRBJ2-2,-,TGCGCCAGCAGCCCAGAAGCTTGGGTTCGGACCGGGGAGCTGATTTTT,CASSPEAWVRTGELIF
-,TRBV28,14,TRBJ1-4,many,TGTGCCAGCAGTTTACCGAGGGATAGTGAAAAACTGTTTTTT,CASSLPRDSEKLFF
TRBD2,TRBV12-3/TRBV12-4,14,TRBJ2-5,many,TGTGCCAGCAGTTCTGCGGGAGGAAGGGAGACCCAGTACTTC,CASSSAGGRETQYF
-,TRBV5-1,14,TRBJ2-3,many,TGCGCCAGCAGCCCATTGACTAGCACAGATACGCAGTATTTT,CASSPLTSTDTQYF
-,TRBV6-1,13,TRBJ2-5,many,TGTGCCAGCAGTCGAAGGGGCGCGGGGACCCAGTACTTC,CASSRRGAGTQYF
-,TRBV19,13,TRBJ2-7,many,TGTGCCAGTAGTCGCAGAGTTCGGGACGAGCAGTACTTC,CASSRRVRDEQYF
-,TRBV10-3,15,TRBJ2-3,many,TGTGCCATCAGTGAGACGGTGGGAGTCACAGATACGCAGTATTTT,CAISETVGVTDTQYF
-,TRBV9,13,TRBJ2-1,many,TGTGCCAGCACCTCTAAGGACTCATCTGAGCAGTTCTTC,CASTSKDSSEQFF
-,TRBV14,15,TRBJ1-1,many,TGTGCCAGCAGCCAAGATATAGGGAGCAACACTGAAGCTTTCTTT,CASSQDIGSNTEAFF
TRBD1,TRBV6-1,16,TRBJ2-2,-,TGTGCCAGCAGCCAGGGACAGGGGGCGAACACCGGGGAGCTGTTTTTT,CASSQGQGANTGELFF
-,TRBV6-2/TRBV6-3,15,TRBJ2-1,many,TGTGCCAGCAGTTACCGGGGTTACTCCTACAATGAGCAGTTCTTC,CASSYRGYSYNEQFF
TRBD2,TRBV4-2,16,TRBJ2-1,many,TGTGCCAGCAGCCAAGATAGCCTAGCGGCTTACAATGAGCAGTTCTTC,CASSQDSLAAYNEQFF
TRBD1,TRBV20-1,13,TRBJ1-5,many,TGCAGTGCTAGGACAGGGGGCAATCAGCCCCAGCATTTT,CSARTGGNQPQHF
TRBD1,TRBV12-3/TRBV12-4,16,TRBJ1-6,many,TGTGCCAGCAGACAGGGGGGAAACTCCTATAATTCACCCCTCCACTTT,CASRQGGNSYNSPLHF
TRBD1,TRBV12-3/TRBV12-4,12,TRBJ2-7,many,TGTGCCAGCGGACAGGGGGTGAACGAGCAGTACTTC,CASGQGVNEQYF
-,TRBV20-1,13,TRBJ2-3,many,TGCAGTGCCCCCATGGGAAGCACAGATACGCAGTATTTT,CSAPMGSTDTQYF
TRBD2,TRBV20-1,17,TRBJ2-3,many,TGCAGTGCCCCCTGGCCGCTAGCGGGGGGGCCCACAGATACGCAGTATTTT,CSAPWPLAGGPTDTQYF
-,TRBV12-3/TRBV12-4,14,TRBJ2-5,many,TGTGCCAGCACCCCACCCGGCGGGCAAGAGACCCAGTACTTC,CASTPPGGQETQYF
-,TRBV28,15,TRBJ2-7,few,TGTGCCAGCAGTTTTCTCGGGACATTGGCTTCGGGGCAGTACTTC,CASSFLGTLASGQYF
TRBD2,TRBV25-1,16,TRBJ2-3,many,TGTGCCAGCAGTGAATCCGAGCGGGACCCCTCCGATACGCAGTATTTT,CASSESERDPSDTQYF
-,TRBV4-3,14,TRBJ1-2,many,TGCGCCAGCAGCCAAGTGCAGGGAAGCTATGGCTACACCTTC,CASSQVQGSYGYTF
-,TRBV15,14,TRBJ1-1,many,TGTGCCACCAGCAGAGATCGAGTGAACGGTGAAGCTTTCTTT,CATSRDRVNGEAFF
TRBD2,TRBV18,17,TRBJ2-1,many,TGTGCCAGCTCACCACGCAACAAGGGGACTAGCGGGAGGTCGACGTTCTTC,CASSPRNKGTSGRSTFF
TRBD2,TRBV20-1,17,TRBJ2-7,many,TGCAGTGCAAAGTCGGGTTTCCCACTAGCGGGAGATCTCGAGCAGTACTTC,CSAKSGFPLAGDLEQYF
-,TRBV6-5,14,TRBJ2-4,many,TGTGCCAGCAGTTACTTCAGGGGAGGTACCATTCAGTACTTC,CASSYFRGGTIQYF
-,TRBV20-1,13,TRBJ2-1,many,TGCAGTGCTAGAGATTATGGCGCGAATGAGCAGTTCTTC,CSARDYGANEQFF
TRBD2,TRBV27,17,TRBJ2-5,many,TGTGCCAGCAGTCCATGGACCCCCGGGAGGGAGGGAGAGACCCAGTACTTC,CASSPWTPGREGETQYF
-,TRBV5-6,12,TRBJ2-1,many,TGTGCCAGCAGCTTATGGGGCAATGAGCAGTTCTTC,CASSLWGNEQFF
TRBD1,TRBV30,11,TRBJ2-7,-,TGTGGGGGAGGCAGGGGGCGCCAGCAGTACTTC,CGGGRGRQQYF
-,TRBV14,16,TRBJ2-1,many,TGTGCCAGCAGCCGCGATAGTGGGTCCTCCTACAATGAGCAGTTCTTC,CASSRDSGSSYNEQFF
TRBD2,TRBV20-1,14,TRBJ2-7,many,TGCAGTGCTTACGGGACTAGCGAGACCTACGAGCAGTACTTC,CSAYGTSETYEQYF
-,TRBV12-3/TRBV12-4,14,TRBJ2-3,many,TGTGCCAGCAGTTTTAGCAGGGGCACAGATACGCAGTATTTT,CASSFSRGTDTQYF
-,TRBV14,15,TRBJ2-3,many,TGTGCCAGCAGCCAAGATCGGCCTTACACAGATACGCAGTATTTT,CASSQDRPYTDTQYF
-,TRBV29-1,12,TRBJ1-1,many,TGCAGCGTTGATTCCGAATCATTGAATGCTTTCTTT,CSVDSESLNAFF
TRBD1,TRBV28,14,TRBJ1-6,many,TGTGCCAGCACTAACAGGGGTCCTTCTTCACCCCTCCACTTT,CASTNRGPSSPLHF
-,TRBV2,14,TRBJ2-2,-,TGTGCCAGCAGTGTGGGTCTGAACACCGGGGAGCTGTTTTTT,CASSVGLNTGELFF
TRBD1,TRBV5-5,14,TRBJ2-1,many,TGTGCCAGCAGCAAGACAGGGACCTACAATGAGCAGTTCTTC,CASSKTGTYNEQFF